The 11 T cell receptor beta chains given below trace back to one sample, sequenced in a study of blood T cell repertoires in COVID-19. TCRdb's table, derived via immunoSEQ multiplex PCR, lists solely in-frame clones and lacks some. The repertoire consists of about 130,000 clones, with around 87% occurring once and the leading ten covering less than 4.5%. The material sequenced was peripheral blood. Every receptor here comes from a woman aged 55-70 years with acute or convalescent COVID-19.

This chain uses TRBV7-8 with TRBJ1-4, with 7 bases matching TRBD1. Germline V gives CDR1 SGHVS, CDR2 FQNEAQ. The ends lost 5 bases at V and 9 bases at J; junction bases unmatched: 12. The CDR3 has 15 amino acids. The CDR3 loop is CASSVKRQGSQKLFF. The CDR3, as DNA: TGTGCCAGCAGCGTAAAGAGACAGGGTTCGCAAAAACTGTTTTTT.

The chain recombines TRBV5-4 with TRBJ1-2, with D tentatively TRBD1 (6 bases). CDR3 length: 14 amino acids. The germline gives CDR1 SGHNT, CDR2 YYREEE (reference sequence). The V and J ends lost 5 bases and 4 bases respectively, with 15 bases between them. The CDR3 is CASRFQGRSYGYTF. In DNA, the CDR3 is TGTGCCAGCAGATTTCAGGGGCGTAGCTATGGCTACACCTTC.

Points on this clone: Other DNA sequences in this specimen translate into the identical CDR3. The genes are TRBV24-1 and TRBJ2-1, with TRBD2 identical over 8 bases. The trim removed 7 bases at V and 4 bases at J, leaving 8 bases unmatched. The CDR3 consists of 15 residues. The germline V gene encodes CDR1 KGHDR and CDR2 SFDVKD. CDR3 residues: CATSPSGSHYNEQFF. For the CDR3, the DNA is TGTGCCACCAGCCCTAGCGGGTCTCATTACAATGAGCAGTTCTTC.

This chain connects TRBV28 to TRBJ1-1; D might be TRBD1 (5 bases). V was trimmed by 3 bases and J by 2 bases, leaving 13 bases between them. Germline V gives CDR1 MDHEN, CDR2 SYDVKM. This CDR3 is 15 amino acids long. The CDR3 nucleotides read TGTGCCAGCAGTTTTAGGGGATCGGGTAACACTGAAGCTTTCTTT. This encodes CASSFRGSGNTEAFF.

This chain links TRBV3-1 (or the pseudogene TRBV3-2) with TRBJ2-5; no clear D gene. CDR1 and CDR2 (germline): LGHDT, YNNKEL (reference sequence). This CDR3 is built from 14 residues. The V gene lost 1 base and the J gene lost 4 bases, with 10 bases spanning the gap. CDR3: CASSQGAILETQYF. CDR3 in DNA: TGTGCCAGCAGCCAAGGGGCAATCCTAGAGACCCAGTACTTC.

V usage is TRBV3-1 (or the pseudogene TRBV3-2) and J usage is TRBJ2-7, with D possibly being TRBD1 (6 bases). The V gene lost 4 bases and the J gene lost 9 bases, with 13 bases spanning the gap. Looked up from germline, CDR1 is LGHDT and CDR2 is YNNKEL (reference sequence). The CDR3 extends over 12 amino acids. DNA for the CDR3: TGTGCCAGCAGCCTCTTGACAGGCCGGCAGTACTTC. Its translation is CASSLLTGRQYF.

The chain combines TRBV30 with TRBJ1-1; D is unresolved. Between the trimmed V and J ends, which lost 1 base and 4 bases, there was a span of 19 bases. The CDR3 is 16 residues long. Germline V gene sequence: CDR1 GTSNPN, CDR2 SVGIG (reference sequence). The CDR3 DNA reads TGTGCCTGGAGTGCCACCGCGCTAACTTACGCCACTGAAGCTTTCTTT. Translation: CAWSATALTYATEAFF.

The chain carries TRBV23-1 and TRBJ1-3; 12 nucleotides agree with TRBD1. TRBV23-1 counts as an open reading frame of uncertain function. Losses at the gene ends were 3 bases for V and 4 bases for J; bases not matched to a gene: 4. This CDR3 contains 16 residues. CDR3 sequence (DNA): TGCGCCAGCAGTCACCGGGGACAGGGGGCAGGAAACACCATATATTTT. Protein: CASSHRGQGAGNTIYF.

This chain joins TRBV4-1 and TRBJ1-4, with unresolved D. Germline V gene lookup returns CDR1 MGHRA and CDR2 YSYEKL. V was cut by 1 base and J by 3 bases, with 18 bases left in between. The CDR3 extends over 18 amino acids. The CDR3 sequence is CASSQVGPPMGANEKLFF. The CDR3 DNA sequence: TGCGCCAGCAGCCAAGTTGGTCCCCCGATGGGAGCTAATGAAAAACTGTTTTTT.

V and J are TRBV7-9 and TRBJ2-3; possible D gene TRBD1, 6 bases. CDR3 length equals 12 residues. With 0 bases removed from V and 10 bases from J, the gap between germline ends came to 8 bases. In germline, CDR1 is SEHNR, CDR2 FQNEAQ (reference sequence). The CDR3 is CASSLAGGAQYF. CDR3 bases: TGTGCCAGCAGCTTAGCAGGGGGAGCGCAGTATTTT.

This rearrangement joins TRBV3-1 (or the pseudogene TRBV3-2) to TRBJ1-6, with D maybe TRBD1 (6 bases). The CDR3 loop spans 14 amino acids. Germline V gene sequence: CDR1 LGHDT, CDR2 YNNKEL (reference sequence). Trimming took 5 bases from V and 7 from J, leaving 12 bases between them. The CDR3, as DNA: TGTGCCAGCAGCACCCCAGGGGCCAATTCACCCCTCCACTTT. It is translated as CASSTPGANSPLHF.